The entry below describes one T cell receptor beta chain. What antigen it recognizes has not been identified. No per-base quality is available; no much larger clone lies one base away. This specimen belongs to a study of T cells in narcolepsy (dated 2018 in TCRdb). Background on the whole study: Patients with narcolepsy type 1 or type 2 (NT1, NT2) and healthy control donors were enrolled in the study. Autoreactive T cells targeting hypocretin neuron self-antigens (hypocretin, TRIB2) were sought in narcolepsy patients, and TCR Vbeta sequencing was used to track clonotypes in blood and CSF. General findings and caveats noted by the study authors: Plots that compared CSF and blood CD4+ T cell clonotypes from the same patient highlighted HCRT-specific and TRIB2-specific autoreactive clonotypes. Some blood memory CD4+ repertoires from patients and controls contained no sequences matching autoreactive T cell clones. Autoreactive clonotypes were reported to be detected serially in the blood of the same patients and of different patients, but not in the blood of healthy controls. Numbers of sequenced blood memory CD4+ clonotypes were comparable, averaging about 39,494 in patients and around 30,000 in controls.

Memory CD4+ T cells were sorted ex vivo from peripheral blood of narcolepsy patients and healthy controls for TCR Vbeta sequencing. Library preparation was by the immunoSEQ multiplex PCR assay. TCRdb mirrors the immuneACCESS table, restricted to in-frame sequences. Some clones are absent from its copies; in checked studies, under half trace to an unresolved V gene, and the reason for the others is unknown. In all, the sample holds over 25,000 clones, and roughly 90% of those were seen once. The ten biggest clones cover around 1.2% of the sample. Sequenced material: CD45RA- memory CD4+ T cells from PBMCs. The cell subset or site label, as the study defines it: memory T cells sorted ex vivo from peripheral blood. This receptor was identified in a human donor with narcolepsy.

The nucleotides are TGTGCCAGCAGCCGAAGCGGGGGAGCCTACAATGAGCAGTTCTTC. Translation gives CASSRSGGAYNEQFF. Here the chain combines TRBV7-6 and TRBJ2-1, and TRBD2 matches 8 of the central bases. V is cut back by 5 bases and J by 2 bases, with 5 bases in the junction unmatched. The CDR3 spans 15 residues, from the cysteine through the phenylalanine. This entry keeps only the CDR3 DNA: 45 bases, framed from base 1. CDR1 SGHVS and CDR2 FNYEAQ are derived from the germline V gene.